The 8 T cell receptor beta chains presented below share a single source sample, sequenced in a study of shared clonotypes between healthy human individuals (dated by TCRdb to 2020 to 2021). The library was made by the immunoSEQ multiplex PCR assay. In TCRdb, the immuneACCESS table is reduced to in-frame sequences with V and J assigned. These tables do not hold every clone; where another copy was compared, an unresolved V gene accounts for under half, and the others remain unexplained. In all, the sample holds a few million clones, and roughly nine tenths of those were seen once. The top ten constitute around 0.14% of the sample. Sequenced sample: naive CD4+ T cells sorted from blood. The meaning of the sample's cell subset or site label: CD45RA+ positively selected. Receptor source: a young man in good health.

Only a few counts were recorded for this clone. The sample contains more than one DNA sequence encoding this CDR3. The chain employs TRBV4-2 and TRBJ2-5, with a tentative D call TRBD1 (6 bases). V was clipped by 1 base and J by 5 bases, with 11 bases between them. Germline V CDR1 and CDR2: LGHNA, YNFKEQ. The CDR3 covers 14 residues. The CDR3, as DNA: TGTGCCAGCAGCCAAGGTGGGGGCGGTGAGACCCAGTACTTC. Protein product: CASSQGGGGETQYF.

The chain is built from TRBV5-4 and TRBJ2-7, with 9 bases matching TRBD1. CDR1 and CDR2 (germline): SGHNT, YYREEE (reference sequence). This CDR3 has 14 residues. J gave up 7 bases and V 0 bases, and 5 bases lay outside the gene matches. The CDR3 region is CASSLAGQGWEQYF. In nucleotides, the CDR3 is TGTGCCAGCAGCTTGGCTGGACAGGGGTGGGAGCAGTACTTC.

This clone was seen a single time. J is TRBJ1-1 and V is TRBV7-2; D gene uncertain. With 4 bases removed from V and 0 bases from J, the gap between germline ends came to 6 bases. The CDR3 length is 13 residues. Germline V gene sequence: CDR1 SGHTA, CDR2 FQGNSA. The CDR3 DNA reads TGTGCCAGCAGCTCAATGATGAACACTGAAGCTTTCTTT. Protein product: CASSSMMNTEAFF.

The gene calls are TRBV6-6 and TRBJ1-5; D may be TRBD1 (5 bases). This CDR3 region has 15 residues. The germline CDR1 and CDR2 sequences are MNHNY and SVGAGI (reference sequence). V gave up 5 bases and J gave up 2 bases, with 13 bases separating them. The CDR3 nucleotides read TGTGCCAGCAGTACCGGGTGGGGGGGCAATCAGCCCCAGCATTTT. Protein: CASSTGWGGNQPQHF.

As DNA, the CDR3 is TGTGCCAGCAGCTTAAGACTAGCGGGATACCAAGAGACCCAGTACTTC. Its translation: CASSLRLAGYQETQYF. The V call is TRBV7-2, the J call TRBJ2-5; 11 bases fit TRBD2. With V trimmed by 2 bases and J by 0 bases, 2 bases remained unmatched. Germline V CDR1 and CDR2: SGHTA, FQGNSA. The CDR3 sequence is 16 residues long.

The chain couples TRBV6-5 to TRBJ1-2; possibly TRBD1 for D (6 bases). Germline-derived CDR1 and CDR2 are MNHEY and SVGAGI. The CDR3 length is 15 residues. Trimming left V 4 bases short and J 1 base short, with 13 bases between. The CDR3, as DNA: TGTGCCAGCAGTTTCTCACAGGGTTTTAACTATGGCTACACCTTC. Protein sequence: CASSFSQGFNYGYTF.

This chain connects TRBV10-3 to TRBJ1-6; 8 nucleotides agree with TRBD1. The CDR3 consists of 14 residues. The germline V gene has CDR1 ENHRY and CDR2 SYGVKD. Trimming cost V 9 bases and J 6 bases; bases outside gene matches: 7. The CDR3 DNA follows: TGTGCCATGGACCAGGGGGCGGGTAATTCACCCCTCCACTTT. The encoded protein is CAMDQGAGNSPLHF.

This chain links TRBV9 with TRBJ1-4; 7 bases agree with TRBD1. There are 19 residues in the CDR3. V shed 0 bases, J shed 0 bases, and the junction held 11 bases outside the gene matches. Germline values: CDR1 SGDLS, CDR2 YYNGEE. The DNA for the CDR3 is TGTGCCAGCAGCGTAGCCGAAAGGGACAGCCAAGCAACTAATGAAAAACTGTTTTTT. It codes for CASSVAERDSQATNEKLFF.